The 6 T cell receptor beta chains given below trace back to one sample, sequenced in a study of T cells after yellow fever vaccination. TCRdb analysed the 5' RACE reads with MiXCR anew, one entry per CDR3 protein. The repertoire consists of hundreds of thousands of distinct CDR3 sequences, with about 5.2% occurring once and the leading ten covering 2.5% to 4%. Sequencing used CD4+ T cells sorted from PBMCs, obtained on the day of the yellow fever booster vaccination. These receptors came from a man aged 18 to 30 who received the YFV17D yellow fever vaccine.

The rearrangement uses TRBV11-2 and TRBJ1-6; D is ambiguous. With 4 bases removed from V and 8 bases from J, the gap between germline ends came to 9 bases. CDR1 SGHAT and CDR2 FQNNGV come from the germline V gene. This CDR3 comprises 13 residues. The CDR3 coding sequence is TGTGCCAGCAGCTATACTCGGGATTCACCCCTCCACTTT. Amino acids: CASSYTRDSPLHF.

This clonotype was found a few times. The chain is built from TRBV3-1 and TRBJ2-4; D may be TRBD1 or TRBD2 (5 bases each). From germline, CDR1 is LGHDT and CDR2 YNNKEL (reference sequence). Trimming removed 3 bases from V and 4 bases from J, with 19 bases in between. This CDR3 has 17 amino acids. The CDR3: CASSHPPGRLAKNIQYF. The CDR3 DNA reads TGTGCCAGCAGCCACCCCCCGGGGCGTTTAGCGAAAAACATTCAGTACTTC.

This chain connects TRBV29-1 to TRBJ2-3; 8 nucleotides agree with TRBD2. From germline, CDR1 is SQVTM and CDR2 ANQGSEA. Trimming cost V 0 bases and J 2 bases; bases outside gene matches: 7. The CDR3 spans 16 residues. For the CDR3, the DNA is TGCAGCGTTGAAGATCCCCTCGGGGGGGCCACAGATACGCAGTATTTT. It encodes CSVEDPLGGATDTQYF.

The CDR3 sequence is CASSLIGVPDEKLFF. The CDR3 nucleotides read TGTGCCAGCAGCTTAATTGGCGTCCCGGATGAAAAACTGTTTTTT. The rearrangement uses TRBV7-9 and TRBJ1-4; D not resolved. The V gene lost 2 bases and the J gene lost 6 bases, with 13 bases spanning the gap. This CDR3 spans 15 amino acids. The V gene's germline CDR1 is SEHNR and CDR2 FQNEAQ (reference sequence).

This clonotype has just a few counts. The V call is TRBV7-2, the J call TRBJ1-5, with D hard to call. Germline assignment: CDR1 SGHTA and CDR2 FQGNSA. Trimming took 1 base from V and 7 from J, leaving 11 bases between them. This CDR3 has 14 amino acids. The CDR3 DNA follows: TGTGCCAGCAGCTTAGAAGAAGTAAGGCAGCCCCAGCATTTT. The encoded protein is CASSLEEVRQPQHF.

The chain has TRBV11-2 and TRBJ1-2, with 8 positions matching TRBD1. The CDR3 sequence is 16 residues long. The trim removed 4 bases at V and 4 bases at J, leaving 11 bases unmatched. Germline V gene sequence: CDR1 SGHAT, CDR2 FQNNGV. The CDR3 bases are TGTGCCAGCAGCTCAAGACTAGGACAGGGTGTCTATGGCTACACCTTC. The encoded protein is CASSSRLGQGVYGYTF.